This TCR beta chain was sequenced in a study of blood T cell repertoires in COVID-19. As handled by the study authors: Amplification of reference gene primers was used by the study to estimate nucleated cell counts. The repertoire was sequenced with immunoSEQ multiplex PCR; TCRdb's copy has only in-frame clones and lacks some. From that table come the V and J calls and clone size; the DNA was used to work out D and trimming. The data contain 100,000 to 110,000 clones, around four fifths of them singletons. The CDR3 consists of 11 residues. V lost 2 bases to trimming and J lost 6 bases, with 4 bases between them.

The sample taken for sequencing was peripheral blood. The chain is built from TRBV12-3 or TRBV12-4 and TRBJ1-1; D not resolved. This sequence originates from a man aged 45-65 years with active or convalescent COVID-19. Here the CDR3 reads CASSLTAEAFF. CDR3 bases: TGTGCCAGCAGTTTAACTGCTGAAGCTTTCTTT.